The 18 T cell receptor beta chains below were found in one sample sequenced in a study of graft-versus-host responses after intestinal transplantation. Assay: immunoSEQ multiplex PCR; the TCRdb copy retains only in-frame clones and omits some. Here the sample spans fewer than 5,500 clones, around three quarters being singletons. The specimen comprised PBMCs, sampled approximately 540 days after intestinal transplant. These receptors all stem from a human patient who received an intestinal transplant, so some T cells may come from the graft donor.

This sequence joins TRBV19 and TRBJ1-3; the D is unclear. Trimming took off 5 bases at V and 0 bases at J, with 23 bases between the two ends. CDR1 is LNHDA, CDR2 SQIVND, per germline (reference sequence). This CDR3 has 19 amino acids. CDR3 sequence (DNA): TGTGCCAGTAGTCCAAGCCCCGCTAGCAGGAGCTTCTCTGGAAACACCATATATTTT. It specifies CASSPSPASRSFSGNTIYF. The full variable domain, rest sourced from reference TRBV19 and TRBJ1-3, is DGGITQSPKYLFRKEGQNVTLSCEQNLNHDAMYWYRQDPGQGLRLIYYSQIVNDFQKGDIAEGYSVSREKKESFPLTVTSAQKNPTAFYLCASSPSPASRSFSGNTIYFGEGSWLTVV.

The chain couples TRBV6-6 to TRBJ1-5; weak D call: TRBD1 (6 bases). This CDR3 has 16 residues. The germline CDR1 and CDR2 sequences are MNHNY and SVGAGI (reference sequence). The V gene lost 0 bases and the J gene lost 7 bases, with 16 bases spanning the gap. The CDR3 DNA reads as TGTGCCAGCAGTTACTCGATGGGGGGGGCAAGGCAGCCCCAGCATTTT. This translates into CASSYSMGGARQPQHF.

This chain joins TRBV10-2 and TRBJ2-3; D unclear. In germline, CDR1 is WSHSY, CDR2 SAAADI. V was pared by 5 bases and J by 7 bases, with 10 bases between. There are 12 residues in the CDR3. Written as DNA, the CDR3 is TGCGCCAGCAGTCCGGTACCTTATACGCAGTATTTT. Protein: CASSPVPYTQYF.

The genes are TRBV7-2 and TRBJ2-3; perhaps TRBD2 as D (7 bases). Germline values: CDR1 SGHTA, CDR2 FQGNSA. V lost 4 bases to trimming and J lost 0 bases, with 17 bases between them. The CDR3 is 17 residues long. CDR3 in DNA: TGTGCCAGCAGCTGGTCCGGGGGGCCCGTTAGCACAGATACGCAGTATTTT. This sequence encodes CASSWSGGPVSTDTQYF.

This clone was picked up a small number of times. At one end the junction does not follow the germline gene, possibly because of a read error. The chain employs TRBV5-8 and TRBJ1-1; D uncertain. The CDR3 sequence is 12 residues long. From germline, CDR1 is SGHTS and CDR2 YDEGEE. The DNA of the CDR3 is TGCGCCAGCAGCCAAGATGGAGAAAAAGCTTTCTTT. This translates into CASSQDGEKAFF.

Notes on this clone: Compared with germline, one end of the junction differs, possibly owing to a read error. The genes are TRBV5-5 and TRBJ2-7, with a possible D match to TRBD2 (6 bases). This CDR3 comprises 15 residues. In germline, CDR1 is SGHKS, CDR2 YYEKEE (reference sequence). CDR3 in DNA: TGTGCCAACAGCTTGGTCCCGGGGGTTACCTACGAGCAGTACTTC. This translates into CANSLVPGVTYEQYF.

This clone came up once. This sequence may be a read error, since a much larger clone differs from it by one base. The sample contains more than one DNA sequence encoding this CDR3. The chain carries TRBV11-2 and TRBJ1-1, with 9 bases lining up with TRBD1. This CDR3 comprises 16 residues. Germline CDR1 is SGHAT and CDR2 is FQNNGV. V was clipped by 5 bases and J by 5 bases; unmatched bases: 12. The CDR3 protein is CASSQGTGYTSTEAFF. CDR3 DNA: TGTGCCAGCAGCCAAGGGACAGGGTACACCTCGACTGAAGCTTTCTTT. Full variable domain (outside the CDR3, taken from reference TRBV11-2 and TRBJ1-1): EAGVAQSPRYKIIEKRQSVAFWCNPISGHATLYWYQQILGQGPKLLIQFQNNGVVDDSQLPKDRFSAERLKGVDSTLKIQPAKLEDSAVYLCASSQGTGYTSTEAFFGQGTRLTVV.

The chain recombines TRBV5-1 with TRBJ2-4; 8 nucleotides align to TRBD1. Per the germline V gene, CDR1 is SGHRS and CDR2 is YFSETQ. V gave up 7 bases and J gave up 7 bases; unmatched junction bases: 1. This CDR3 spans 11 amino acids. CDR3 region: CASRTGNIQYF. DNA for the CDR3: TGCGCCAGCCGGACAGGGAACATTCAGTACTTC.

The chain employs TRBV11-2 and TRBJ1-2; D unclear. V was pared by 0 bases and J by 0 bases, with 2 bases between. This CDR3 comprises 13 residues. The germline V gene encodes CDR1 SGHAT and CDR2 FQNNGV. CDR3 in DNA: TGTGCCAGCAGCTTAGAGTCTAACTATGGCTACACCTTC. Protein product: CASSLESNYGYTF.

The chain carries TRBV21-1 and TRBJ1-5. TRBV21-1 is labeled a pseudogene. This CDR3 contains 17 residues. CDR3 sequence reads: CASRWSLATLHHQPQHF. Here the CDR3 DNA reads TGTGCCAGCAGATGGTCTTTAGCTACATTGCATCATCAGCCCCAGCATTTT.

CDR3 loop: CASRLQGYEQYF. For the CDR3, the DNA is TGTGCCAGCAGACTACAGGGTTACGAGCAGTACTTC. V and J are TRBV7-8 and TRBJ2-7, with a possible D match to TRBD1 (6 bases). Germline V gene data show CDR1 as SGHVS and CDR2 as FQNEAQ. The CDR3 consists of 12 residues. V lost 6 bases and J 4 bases, leaving 10 bases between the germline ends.

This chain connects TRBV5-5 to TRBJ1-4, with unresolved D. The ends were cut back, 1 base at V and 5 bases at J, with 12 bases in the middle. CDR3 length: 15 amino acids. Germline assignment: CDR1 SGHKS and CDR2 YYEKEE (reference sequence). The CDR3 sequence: CASSLFSTSNEKLFF. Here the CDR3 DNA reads TGTGCCAGCAGCTTGTTCTCGACATCCAATGAAAAACTGTTTTTT.

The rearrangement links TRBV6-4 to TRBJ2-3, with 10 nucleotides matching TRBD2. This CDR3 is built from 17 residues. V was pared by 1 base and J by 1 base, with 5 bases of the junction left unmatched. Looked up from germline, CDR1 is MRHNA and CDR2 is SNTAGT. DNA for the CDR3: TGTGCCAGCAGTGACTTACCCGGGACTAGCGGCACAGATACGCAGTATTTT. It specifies CASSDLPGTSGTDTQYF.

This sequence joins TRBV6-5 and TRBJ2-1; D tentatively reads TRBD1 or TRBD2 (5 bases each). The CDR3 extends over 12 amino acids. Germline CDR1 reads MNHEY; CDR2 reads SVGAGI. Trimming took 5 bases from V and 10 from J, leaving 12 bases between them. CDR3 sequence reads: CASSPGPHEQFF. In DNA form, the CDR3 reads TGTGCCAGCAGTCCGGGACCCCACGAGCAGTTCTTC.

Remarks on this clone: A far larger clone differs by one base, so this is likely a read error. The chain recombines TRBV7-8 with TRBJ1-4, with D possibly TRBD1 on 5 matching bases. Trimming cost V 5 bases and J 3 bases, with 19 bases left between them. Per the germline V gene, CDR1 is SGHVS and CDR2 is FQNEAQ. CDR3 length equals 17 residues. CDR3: CASSLLWLGPANEKLFF. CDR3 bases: TGTGCCAGCAGCCTCCTGTGGTTGGGGCCGGCTAATGAAAAACTGTTTTTT.

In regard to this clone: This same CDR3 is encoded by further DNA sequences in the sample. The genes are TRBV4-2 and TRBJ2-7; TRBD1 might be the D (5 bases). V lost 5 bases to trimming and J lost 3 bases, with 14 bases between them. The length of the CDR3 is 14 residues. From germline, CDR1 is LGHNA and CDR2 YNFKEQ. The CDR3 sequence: CASSLRGMDYEQYF. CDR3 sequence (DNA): TGTGCCAGCAGCTTAAGGGGAATGGACTACGAGCAGTACTTC.

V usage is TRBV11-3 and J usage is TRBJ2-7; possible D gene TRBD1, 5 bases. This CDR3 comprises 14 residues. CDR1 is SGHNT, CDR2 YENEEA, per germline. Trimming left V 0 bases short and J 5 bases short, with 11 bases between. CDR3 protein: CASSLEQGTHEQYF. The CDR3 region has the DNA TGTGCCAGCAGCTTAGAGCAGGGTACCCACGAGCAGTACTTC.

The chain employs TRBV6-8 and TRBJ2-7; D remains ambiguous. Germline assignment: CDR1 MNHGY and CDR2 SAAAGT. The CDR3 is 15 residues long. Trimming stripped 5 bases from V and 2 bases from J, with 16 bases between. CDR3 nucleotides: TGTGCCAGCAGTGAAAGGGATGGGGAAACCTACGAGCAGTACTTC. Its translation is CASSERDGETYEQYF.